These T cell receptor beta chains were read from a single sample in a study of T cell responses to AZD1222 COVID-19 vaccine. Only in-frame clones appear in the TCRdb table, and some are missing; sequencing was by immunoSEQ multiplex PCR. The top ten clones hold roughly 15% of a sample with approximately 50,000 clones, 88% of them seen once. The material was peripheral blood, obtained on day 0 of AZD1222 vaccination. These receptors originate from an adult in good health. The CDR3 runs from the conserved cysteine through the conserved F or W. The D gene is left open where the match is weak. Clone size is given for some rows only: seen once, a few or many times, or a class if the clone is expanded.

v_gene	abundance	d_gene	len	j_gene	CDR3aa	CDR3nt
TRBV7-2	NA	NA	12	TRBJ1-2	CASSSNNYGYTF	TGTGCCAGCAGCTCAAATAACTATGGCTACACCTTC
TRBV19	NA	NA	16	TRBJ1-3	CASNDPGGDSGNTIYF	TGTGCCAGTAACGATCCGGGGGGCGACTCTGGAAACACCATATATTTT
TRBV7-9	NA	NA	15	TRBJ2-7	CASSSPGRWPNEQYF	TGTGCCAGCAGCTCTCCGGGACGGTGGCCTAACGAGCAGTACTTC
TRBV5-1	NA	TRBD2	16	TRBJ2-3	CASSPRTSGSADTQYF	TGCGCCAGCAGCCCACGGACTAGCGGGAGTGCAGATACGCAGTATTTT
TRBV19	NA	NA	15	TRBJ1-4	CASSVVAERNEKLFF	TGTGCCAGTAGCGTCGTCGCGGAACGCAATGAAAAACTGTTTTTT
TRBV19	NA	NA	16	TRBJ1-4	CASSADTGSDYEKLFF	TGTGCCAGTAGTGCCGACACAGGGAGTGATTATGAAAAACTGTTTTTT
TRBV29-1	NA	NA	10	TRBJ1-1	CSVRQLEAFF	TGCAGCGTCAGACAGCTAGAAGCTTTCTTT
TRBV7-7	NA	NA	16	TRBJ2-2	CASSLKLQGGTGELFF	TGTGCTAGCAGCTTAAAGCTGCAGGGTGGCACCGGGGAGCTGTTTTTT
TRBV29-1	NA	NA	14	TRBJ1-4	CSVEGGQGGEKLFF	TGCAGCGTTGAAGGGGGGCAGGGCGGGGAAAAACTGTTTTTT
TRBV5-1	NA	TRBD1	15	TRBJ1-3	CASSRLTGGGNTIYF	TGCGCCAGCAGCCGTTTGACAGGGGGAGGAAACACCATATATTTT
TRBV2	NA	NA	14	TRBJ1-1	CASRDTLPNTEAFF	TGTGCCAGCCGGGACACCCTTCCGAACACTGAAGCTTTCTTT
TRBV5-6	once	NA	11	TRBJ1-1	CASSQQEEAFF	TGTGCCAGCAGCCAACAGGAAGAAGCTTTCTTT
TRBV11-2	NA	TRBD2	16	TRBJ2-7	CASSLDPASGGYEQYF	TGTGCCAGCAGCTTAGATCCGGCTAGCGGGGGATACGAGCAGTACTTC
TRBV3-1/TRBV3-2	NA	NA	13	TRBJ2-1	CASSQGVRLAQFF	TGTGCCAGCAGCCAAGGGGTTAGGCTAGCGCAGTTCTTC
TRBV12-3/TRBV12-4	NA	TRBD2	13	TRBJ2-5	CASNPSGRETQYF	TGTGCCAGCAATCCTAGCGGGAGAGAGACCCAGTACTTC
TRBV27	NA	NA	14	TRBJ2-5	CASSPYSYQETQYF	TGTGCCAGCAGCCCATACTCTTACCAAGAGACCCAGTACTTC
TRBV6-5	NA	NA	12	TRBJ1-4	CASSRGGIELFF	TGTGCCAGCAGCCGAGGGGGGATAGAACTGTTTTTT
TRBV5-1	NA	TRBD2	16	TRBJ2-2	CASSLGLAGNTGELFF	TGCGCCAGCAGCCTCGGACTAGCGGGGAACACCGGGGAGCTGTTTTTT
TRBV24-1	once	NA	14	TRBJ1-2	CATSDRGHNYGYTF	TGTGCCACCAGTGACCGGGGACATAACTATGGCTACACCTTC
TRBV6-5	NA	NA	11	TRBJ2-1	CATAGPNEQFF	TGTGCCACAGCGGGTCCCAATGAGCAGTTCTTC
TRBV5-6	once	NA	14	TRBJ1-5	CASSQQAVGQPQHF	TGTGCCAGCAGCCAACAAGCAGTGGGTCAGCCCCAGCATTTT
TRBV14	NA	NA	12	TRBJ2-3	CASSPFVDTQYF	TGTGCCAGCAGCCCCTTCGTGGATACGCAGTATTTT
TRBV12-3/TRBV12-4	NA	NA	11	TRBJ2-3	CASSLSDTQYF	TGTGCCAGCAGTCTCTCAGATACGCAGTATTTT
TRBV15	once	TRBD2	18	TRBJ2-1	CATSTRTSGRALRNEQFF	TGTGCCACCAGCACCAGGACTAGCGGGAGGGCCCTTAGGAATGAGCAGTTCTTC
TRBV30	NA	NA	12	TRBJ2-7	CAGTESGHEQYF	TGTGCCGGGACGGAATCGGGGCACGAGCAGTACTTC
TRBV20-1	NA	TRBD2	15	TRBJ2-3	CSASSAGRGTDTQYF	TGCAGTGCTAGTTCAGCGGGACGCGGGACAGATACGCAGTATTTT
TRBV6-5	NA	NA	15	TRBJ1-6	CASSYGERNNSPLHF	TGTGCCAGCAGTTACGGGGAGCGGAATAATTCACCCCTCCACTTT
TRBV27	NA	TRBD2	16	TRBJ2-1	CASSLNGAGREGEQFF	TGTGCCAGCAGTTTAAATGGGGCAGGGAGGGAGGGTGAGCAGTTCTTC
TRBV7-9	NA	NA	14	TRBJ1-5	CASRGQKENQPQHF	TGTGCCAGCAGGGGGCAGAAGGAGAATCAGCCCCAGCATTTT
TRBV6-6	NA	TRBD1	14	TRBJ1-5	CASLDRVNNQPQHF	TGTGCCAGCCTGGACAGGGTTAACAATCAGCCCCAGCATTTT
TRBV30	NA	TRBD2	18	TRBJ2-2	CACSPLAGGKTNTGELFF	TGTGCCTGCAGCCCCCTAGCGGGAGGGAAAACGAACACCGGGGAGCTGTTTTTT
TRBV30	NA	NA	14	TRBJ2-7	CAWSDGKGSYEQYF	TGTGCCTGGAGTGACGGGAAGGGGTCCTACGAGCAGTACTTC
TRBV5-1	NA	TRBD2	16	TRBJ2-7	CASSWTQASGGYEQYF	TGCGCCAGCAGCTGGACCCAGGCTAGCGGGGGCTACGAGCAGTACTTC
TRBV27	NA	TRBD2	16	TRBJ2-1	CASRSGLAGVHNEQFF	TGTGCCAGCAGATCGGGACTAGCGGGAGTGCACAATGAGCAGTTCTTC
TRBV25-1	NA	TRBD1	15	TRBJ2-5	CASSQDRGPKETQYF	TGTGCCAGCAGTCAAGACAGGGGGCCGAAAGAGACCCAGTACTTC
TRBV3-1/TRBV3-2	NA	NA	13	TRBJ1-1	CASSHGGNTEAFF	TGTGCCAGCAGCCACGGGGGGAACACTGAAGCTTTCTTT
TRBV29-1	NA	NA	13	TRBJ2-5	CSVEEGPGETQYF	TGCAGCGTTGAAGAAGGACCGGGAGAGACCCAGTACTTC
TRBV5-1	NA	NA	15	TRBJ2-7	CASSFGQGGHSEQYF	TGCGCCAGCAGCTTTGGACAGGGAGGGCATTCCGAGCAGTACTTC
TRBV27	NA	NA	14	TRBJ1-4	CASAQPGDDEKLFF	TGTGCCAGCGCCCAGCCGGGGGACGATGAAAAACTGTTTTTT
TRBV4-2	NA	NA	15	TRBJ1-6	CASSQPRQANSPLHF	TGTGCCAGCAGCCAACCCAGACAGGCAAATTCACCCCTCCACTTT
TRBV19	NA	NA	16	TRBJ1-2	CASSVDRDTSNYGYTF	TGTGCCAGTAGTGTTGACCGGGACACATCTAACTATGGCTACACCTTC
TRBV10-3	once	NA	14	TRBJ1-1	CAISESIGGSEAFF	TGTGCCATCAGTGAGTCGATCGGGGGTTCTGAAGCTTTCTTT
TRBV7-2	NA	NA	15	TRBJ1-3	CASSLTLVGGNTIYF	TGTGCCAGCAGCTTAACCTTGGTGGGTGGAAACACCATATATTTT
TRBV28	NA	TRBD1	18	TRBJ2-1	CASSPTWGQARSYNEQFF	TGTGCCAGCAGTCCTACGTGGGGACAGGCACGATCCTACAATGAGCAGTTCTTC
TRBV6-5	NA	TRBD2	13	TRBJ2-3	CASALAGTDTQYF	TGTGCCAGCGCACTAGCGGGAACAGATACGCAGTATTTT
TRBV7-2	NA	TRBD2	15	TRBJ2-5	CASSGGGAGRETQYF	TGTGCCAGCAGCGGGGGGGGAGCTGGAAGGGAGACCCAGTACTTC
TRBV7-2	NA	TRBD2	15	TRBJ2-1	CASSLGLAGVNEQFF	TGTGCCAGCAGCTTAGGGCTAGCGGGAGTAAATGAGCAGTTCTTC